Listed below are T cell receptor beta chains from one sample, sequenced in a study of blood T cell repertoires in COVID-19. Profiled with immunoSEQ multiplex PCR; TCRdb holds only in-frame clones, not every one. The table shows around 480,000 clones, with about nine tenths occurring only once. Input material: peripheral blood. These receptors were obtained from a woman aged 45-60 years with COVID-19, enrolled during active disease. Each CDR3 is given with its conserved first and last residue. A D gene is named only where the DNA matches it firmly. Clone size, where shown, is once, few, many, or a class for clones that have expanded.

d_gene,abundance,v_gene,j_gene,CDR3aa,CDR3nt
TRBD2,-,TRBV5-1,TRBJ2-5,CASSFTASGAQETQYF,TGCGCCAGCAGCTTCACCGCTAGCGGGGCCCAAGAGACCCAGTACTTC
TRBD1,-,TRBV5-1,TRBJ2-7,CASSYGDSFYEQYF,TGCGCCAGCAGCTACGGGGACAGTTTCTACGAGCAGTACTTC
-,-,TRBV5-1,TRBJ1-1,CASSFLDRDTEAFF,TGCGCCAGCAGCTTCTTGGATCGGGACACTGAAGCTTTCTTT
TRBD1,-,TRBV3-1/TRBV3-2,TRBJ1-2,CASSHPGQGYGYTF,TGTGCCAGCAGCCATCCGGGACAGGGCTATGGCTACACCTTC
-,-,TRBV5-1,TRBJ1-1,CASSLFRVEDTEAFF,TGCGCCAGCAGCTTATTCCGGGTGGAGGACACTGAAGCTTTCTTT
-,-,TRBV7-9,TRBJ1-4,CASSLGTATNEKLFF,TGTGCCAGCAGCTTAGGGACAGCAACTAATGAAAAACTGTTTTTT
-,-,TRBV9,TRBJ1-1,CASSKGLGNTEAFF,TGTGCCAGCAGCAAGGGACTGGGGAACACTGAAGCTTTCTTT
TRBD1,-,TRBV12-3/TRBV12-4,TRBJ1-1,CASRGGYTEAFF,TGTGCCAGCAGAGGGGGCTACACTGAAGCTTTCTTT
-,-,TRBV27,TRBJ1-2,CASSLGAPTGWVDYGYTF,TGTGCCAGCAGTTTGGGGGCCCCGACGGGCTGGGTGGACTATGGCTACACCTTC
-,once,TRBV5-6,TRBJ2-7,CASSLVWTTGSYEQYF,TGTGCCAGCAGCTTAGTGTGGACAACGGGCTCCTACGAGCAGTACTTC
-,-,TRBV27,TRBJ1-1,CASSPGGMNTEAFF,TGTGCCAGCAGTCCCGGCGGCATGAACACTGAAGCTTTCTTT
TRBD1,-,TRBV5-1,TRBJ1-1,CASSFDRVLEAFF,TGCGCCAGCAGCTTCGACAGGGTGCTAGAAGCTTTCTTT
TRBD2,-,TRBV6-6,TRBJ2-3,CASSRIAGGQEDTQYF,TGTGCCAGCAGCCGGATAGCGGGGGGGCAAGAAGATACGCAGTATTTT
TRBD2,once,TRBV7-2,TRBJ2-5,CASSFRTSGGARETQYF,TGTGCCAGCAGCTTCCGGACTAGCGGGGGGGCTCGGGAGACCCAGTACTTC
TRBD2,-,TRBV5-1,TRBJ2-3,CATSLDSGGLTDTQYF,TGCGCCACCTCTTTAGATAGCGGGGGCCTCACAGATACGCAGTATTTT
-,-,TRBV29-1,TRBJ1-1,CSVGSRGTEAFF,TGCAGCGTTGGGTCCAGGGGCACTGAAGCTTTCTTT
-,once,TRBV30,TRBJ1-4,CAWSPGGDEKLFF,TGTGCCTGGAGTCCCGGGGGTGATGAAAAACTGTTTTTT
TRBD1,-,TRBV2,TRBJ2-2,CASRSLLNRGRVRPGELFF,TGTGCCAGCAGGTCGTTATTAAACAGGGGGCGAGTCCGTCCCGGGGAGCTGTTTTTT
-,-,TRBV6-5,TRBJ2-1,CASFGNNEQFF,TGTGCCAGCTTCGGGAACAATGAGCAGTTCTTC
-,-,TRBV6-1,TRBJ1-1,CASSEVWTANTEAFF,TGTGCCAGCAGTGAAGTCTGGACAGCAAACACTGAAGCTTTCTTT
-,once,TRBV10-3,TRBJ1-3,CAISESRAISGNTIYF,TGTGCCATCAGTGAGTCGCGGGCGATCTCTGGAAACACCATATATTTT
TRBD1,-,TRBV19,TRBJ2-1,CASSLGQGAIREQFF,TGTGCCAGTAGTTTAGGACAGGGGGCGATTAGGGAGCAGTTCTTC
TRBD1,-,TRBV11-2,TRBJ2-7,CASSFSTGESYEQYF,TGTGCCAGCAGCTTCAGTACAGGGGAGTCCTACGAGCAGTACTTC
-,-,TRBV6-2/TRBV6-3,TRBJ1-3,CASSYSRGTIYF,TGTGCCAGCAGTTACAGCCGGGGCACCATATATTTT
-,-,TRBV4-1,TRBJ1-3,CASSQVGRLNTIYF,TGCGCCAGCAGCCAAGTGGGCAGGCTTAACACCATATATTTT
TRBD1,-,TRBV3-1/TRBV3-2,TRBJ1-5,CASSRAGGGNQPQHF,TGTGCCAGCAGCCGGGCAGGGGGCGGCAATCAGCCCCAGCATTTT
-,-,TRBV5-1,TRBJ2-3,CASSLEGYGGTDTQYF,TGCGCCAGCAGCTTGGAAGGGTACGGGGGCACAGATACGCAGTATTTT
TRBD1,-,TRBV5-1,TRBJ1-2,CASSLLQGGNYGYTF,TGCGCCAGCAGCTTGCTACAGGGGGGAAACTATGGCTACACCTTC
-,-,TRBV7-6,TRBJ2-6,CASSLSRSAGANVLTF,TGTGCCAGCAGCTTATCCCGCAGCGCTGGGGCCAACGTCCTGACTTTC
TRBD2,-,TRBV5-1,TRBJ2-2,CASSLEPRGGGTGELFF,TGCGCCAGCAGCTTGGAACCGCGGGGGGGCGGCACCGGGGAGCTGTTTTTT
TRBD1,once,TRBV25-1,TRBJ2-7,CASSEPGTGNYEQYF,TGTGCCAGCAGTGAGCCCGGGACAGGGAACTACGAGCAGTACTTC
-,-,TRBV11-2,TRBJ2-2,CATASASTGELFF,TGTGCCACCGCTAGCGCCTCCACCGGGGAGCTGTTTTTT
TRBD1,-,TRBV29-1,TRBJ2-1,CSVEARGPTGGGYNEQFF,TGCAGCGTTGAAGCCCGGGGTCCCACAGGGGGCGGTTACAATGAGCAGTTCTTC
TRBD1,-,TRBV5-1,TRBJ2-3,CASSLEGQVGSYTQYF,TGCGCCAGCAGCTTGGAGGGACAGGTAGGTTCATATACGCAGTATTTT
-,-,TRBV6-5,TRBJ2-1,CASSPTDSFWRFF,TGTGCCAGCAGCCCCACAGACAGCTTCTGGAGGTTCTTC
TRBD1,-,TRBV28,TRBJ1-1,CASSLQGGTEAFF,TGTGCCAGCAGTCTACAGGGGGGGACTGAAGCTTTCTTT
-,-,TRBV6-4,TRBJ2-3,CASSDRAEDTQYF,TGTGCCAGCAGTGACCGTGCGGAGGATACGCAGTATTTT
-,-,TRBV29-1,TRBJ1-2,CSGYEPTSGYTF,TGCAGCGGTTATGAACCAACTAGCGGCTACACCTTC
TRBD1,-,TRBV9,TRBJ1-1,CASGTGIRAEAFF,TGTGCCAGCGGGACAGGGATTAGAGCTGAAGCTTTCTTT
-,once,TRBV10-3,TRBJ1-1,CAITPGLSTEAFF,TGTGCCATCACCCCAGGTTTGAGCACTGAAGCTTTCTTT
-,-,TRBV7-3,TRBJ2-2,CASSSMNTGELFF,TGTGCCAGCAGCTCCATGAACACCGGGGAGCTGTTTTTT
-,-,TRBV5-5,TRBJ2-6,CASSLWAGASGANVLTF,TGTGCCAGCAGCTTATGGGCAGGGGCATCTGGGGCCAACGTCCTGACTTTC
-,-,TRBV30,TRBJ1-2,CAWRLFNYGYTF,TGTGCCTGGAGACTATTCAACTATGGCTACACCTTC
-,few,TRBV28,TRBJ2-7,CASSLSIYEQYF,TGTGCCAGCAGTTTGTCTATTTACGAGCAGTACTTC
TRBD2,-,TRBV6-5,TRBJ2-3,CASIHSGGAGHTQYF,TGTGCCAGCATTCATAGCGGGGGGGCCGGTCATACGCAGTATTTT
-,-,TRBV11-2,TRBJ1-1,CASSYQLGEGAFF,TGTGCCAGCAGCTACCAATTGGGGGAGGGGGCTTTCTTT
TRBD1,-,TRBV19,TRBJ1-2,CASSMDRGGYGYTF,TGTGCCAGTAGTATGGACAGGGGAGGGTATGGCTACACCTTC
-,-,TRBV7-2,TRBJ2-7,CASSLGARREQYF,TGTGCCAGCAGCTTAGGAGCGCGTCGCGAGCAGTACTTC
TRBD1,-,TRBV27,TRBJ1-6,CASRGQGPYSPLHF,TGTGCCAGCAGAGGACAGGGACCGTATTCACCCCTCCACTTT
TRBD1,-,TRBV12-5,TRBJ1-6,CASGKGQEYNSPLHF,TGTGCTAGTGGGAAAGGACAGGAGTATAATTCACCCCTCCACTTT